This T cell receptor (beta chain) emerged from a study of neurological immune-mediated disorders. This clonotype was detected many times. Its antigen is still unknown. General study findings and limits: The absence of shared CDR3 amino acid sequences among expanded clones across subjects suggests private repertoires in all groups. A possible signature was seen in one related-CDR3 cluster, into which phylogenetic grouping placed the repertoires of 18 of 34 multiple sclerosis patients.

Each TCR transcript was tagged with a 10-nucleotide random UMI during 5'RACE. TCRdb reprocessed the 5' RACE reads via MiXCR and lists one record per CDR3 protein. Of some 76,000 distinct CDR3 sequences in the sample, 3.2% were seen once. CDR1 and CDR2 (germline): MDHEN, SYDVKM. V was pared by 1 base and J by 4 bases, with 10 bases between. The CDR3 totals 14 residues. Input material: PBMCs. The rearrangement uses TRBV28 and TRBJ1-1; unclear D gene. This TCR derives from a woman in her forties or fifties with multiple sclerosis. CDR3 loop: CASSLLTRGTEAFF. CDR3 nucleotide sequence: TGTGCCAGCAGTTTATTAACCCGGGGCACTGAAGCTTTCTTT.